One sample yielded the 17 T cell receptor beta chains listed below, sequenced in a study of blood T cell repertoires in COVID-19. The repertoire was sequenced with immunoSEQ multiplex PCR; TCRdb's copy has only in-frame clones and lacks some. The sample lists a few hundred thousand clones, about 89% seen once, with around a tenth in the top ten. The specimen was PBMCs or T cells enriched from blood (not recorded which). The source of these receptors is a woman in her thirties or forties who had recovered from COVID-19.

The genes are TRBV14 and TRBJ1-5; D uncertain. V was cut by 1 base and J by 7 bases, with 8 bases left in between. This CDR3 comprises 13 residues. CDR1 is SGHDN, CDR2 FVKESK, per germline. DNA for the CDR3: TGTGCCAGCAGCCAAGGTAGAAACCAGCCCCAGCATTTT. Its protein product is CASSQGRNQPQHF.

The chain joins TRBV20-1 to TRBJ2-3; D might be TRBD1 (5 bases). The length of the CDR3 is 13 residues. Per the germline V gene, CDR1 is DFQATT and CDR2 is SNEGSKA (reference sequence). V lost 3 bases and J 4 bases, leaving 11 bases between the germline ends. The CDR3 DNA sequence: TGCAGTGCTAGTTTCCAGGGTCCAGATACGCAGTATTTT. As protein: CSASFQGPDTQYF.

The gene calls are TRBV6-5 and TRBJ1-2; 7 bases are a match to TRBD1. V lost 6 bases and J lost 6; bases outside the gene matches: 4. Germline CDR1 reads MNHEY; CDR2 reads SVGAGI. The CDR3 has 12 residues. The CDR3 sequence is CASSLTGDGYTF. CDR3 nucleotides: TGTGCCAGCAGCCTTACAGGGGATGGCTACACCTTC.

This sequence joins TRBV19 and TRBJ2-1, with D tentatively TRBD2 (6 bases). The CDR3 length is 17 residues. V dropped 6 bases and J dropped 10 bases, with 28 bases sitting between them. Germline CDR1 is LNHDA and CDR2 is SQIVND (reference sequence). CDR3 in DNA: TGTGCCAGTAGCCCCCTGGAGGGATCTCTACCCAATCGGGAGCAGTTCTTC. As protein: CASSPLEGSLPNREQFF.

The chain joins TRBV19 to TRBJ1-5; 8 bases fit TRBD1. In germline, CDR1 is LNHDA, CDR2 SQIVND (reference sequence). The CDR3 length is 14 residues. The V gene end was trimmed by 6 bases and the J gene end by 9 bases; junction bases not matched to a gene: 10. CDR3 region: CASSISGGARPQHF. As DNA, the CDR3 is TGTGCCAGTAGCATATCAGGGGGCGCTAGGCCCCAGCATTTT.

The chain uses TRBV7-9 and TRBJ1-3; unclear D gene. The CDR3 length is 15 residues. The V gene's germline CDR1 is SEHNR and CDR2 FQNEAQ (reference sequence). The V end lost 0 bases, the J end lost 2 bases, and 8 bases lay between the germline ends. The CDR3 DNA reads as TGTGCCAGCAGCTTAGCGGCCGGGACTGGAAACACCATATATTTT. It encodes CASSLAAGTGNTIYF.

The chain links TRBV30 to TRBJ1-6, with 7 bases lining up with TRBD1. The germline V gene has CDR1 GTSNPN and CDR2 SVGIG (reference sequence). This CDR3 has 17 residues. The trim removed 5 bases at V and 0 bases at J, leaving 10 bases unmatched. CDR3 coding DNA: TGTGCCTGGGCCCCGGGGACAGTCTTCTCCTATAATTCACCCCTCCACTTT. It codes for CAWAPGTVFSYNSPLHF.

This clone has just one count. The J gene is TRBJ1-4, the V gene TRBV7-2; 8 bases match TRBD1. The ends lost 3 bases at V and 3 bases at J; junction bases unmatched: 3. The germline V gene encodes CDR1 SGHTA and CDR2 FQGNSA. The CDR3 extends over 15 amino acids. This chain's CDR3 is CASSFDRGPNEKLFF. The CDR3 coding sequence is TGTGCCAGCAGCTTCGACAGGGGACCTAATGAAAAACTGTTTTTT.

This sequence joins TRBV30 and TRBJ2-7; TRBD1 aligns across 8 bases. Unmatched junction bases numbered 3, after V lost 5 bases and J lost 6 bases. Germline V gene lookup returns CDR1 GTSNPN and CDR2 SVGIG (reference sequence). This CDR3 is 11 amino acids long. The CDR3 region is CAWQGAREQYF. The CDR3 DNA reads TGTGCCTGGCAGGGGGCGCGCGAGCAGTACTTC.

The chain carries TRBV7-9 and TRBJ2-3; weak D call: TRBD1 (7 bases). CDR1 SEHNR and CDR2 FQNEAQ come from the germline V gene (reference sequence). Trimming shortened V by 1 base and J by 7 bases, and 12 bases separated the two germline ends. The CDR3 covers 14 residues. CDR3 bases: TGTGCCAGCAGCTTAGGCGGGGACAGTAATACGCAGTATTTT. Translating it yields CASSLGGDSNTQYF.

The chain uses TRBV28 and TRBJ2-7; 8 bases are shared with TRBD2. V was pared by 10 bases and J by 1 base, with 9 bases of the junction left unmatched. CDR1 and CDR2 (germline): MDHEN, SYDVKM. The length of the CDR3 is 14 residues. CDR3 region: CAITSGGRSYEQYF. In nucleotides, the CDR3 is TGTGCCATTACCAGCGGGGGTCGGTCCTACGAGCAGTACTTC.

This clone was seen a single time. The rearrangement joins TRBV5-1 to TRBJ2-6; 10 bases map to TRBD1. The CDR3 is 18 amino acids. V shed 0 bases, J shed 2 bases, and the junction held 5 bases outside the gene matches. Germline V gene sequence: CDR1 SGHRS, CDR2 YFSETQ. The CDR3 spells CASSLAGTGVAGANVLTF. The CDR3 DNA sequence: TGCGCCAGCAGCTTGGCCGGGACAGGGGTCGCTGGGGCCAACGTCCTGACTTTC.

Only one count was recorded for this clone. This chain connects TRBV7-6 to TRBJ2-2; D remains ambiguous. The CDR3 is made up of 13 amino acids. The V gene lost 8 bases and the J gene lost 5 bases, with 12 bases spanning the gap. Germline CDR1 SGHVS, CDR2 FNYEAQ. CDR3 region: CASAAARTGELFF. The CDR3, as DNA: TGTGCCAGCGCGGCAGCTAGAACCGGGGAGCTGTTTTTT.

The chain recombines TRBV28 with TRBJ1-1; weak D call: TRBD1 (5 bases). V was cut by 7 bases and J by 0 bases, with 9 bases left in between. CDR1 MDHEN and CDR2 SYDVKM come from the germline V gene. The CDR3 contains 13 residues. This CDR3 is CASTDNVNTEAFF. For the CDR3, the DNA is TGTGCCAGCACGGACAACGTGAACACTGAAGCTTTCTTT.

The chain employs TRBV18 and TRBJ2-1; 7 bases fit TRBD1. CDR1 KGHSH and CDR2 LQKENI come from the germline V gene. The junction had 11 bases not matched to a gene; V was cut back by 3 bases and J by 6 bases. CDR3 length: 16 residues. CDR3 bases: TGTGCCAGCTCACCCTTAAGACAGGGTGGTTTCAATGAGCAGTTCTTC. Protein product: CASSPLRQGGFNEQFF.

The gene calls are TRBV4-3 and TRBJ2-7; 7 nucleotides line up with TRBD2. The germline V gene encodes CDR1 LGHNA and CDR2 YSLEER. After removal of 0 bases from V and 7 bases from J, the junction contained 9 bases not matched to a gene. This CDR3 spans 15 amino acids. The chain's CDR3 is CASSQDGPGGGEQYF. As DNA, the CDR3 is TGCGCCAGCAGCCAAGATGGTCCAGGCGGGGGAGAGCAGTACTTC.

The rearrangement links TRBV2 to TRBJ2-3; possible D gene TRBD2, 6 bases. There are 13 residues in the CDR3. V gave up 8 bases and J gave up 0 bases, with 9 bases separating them. The germline CDR1 and CDR2 sequences are SNHLY and FYNNEI. CDR3 nucleotides: TGTGCCAGCCGGAGGGGCAGCACAGATACGCAGTATTTT. Amino acids: CASRRGSTDTQYF.